The clone carrying this TCR delta chain is large in the sample. Other nucleotide sequences from this sample produce the same CDR3. The data derive from a study of gamma-delta T cells after stem cell transplantation. TCRdb made new clone calls on the RT-PCR reads using CATT. The table includes under 3,500 delta-chain clones, under 20% detected once. This CDR3 is built from 21 residues. CDR1 GEAIGNYY and CDR2 EKD come from the germline V gene. The V segment lost 3 bases and the J segment 0 bases; nucleotides outside the gene matches: 20. This receptor was taken from a human donor. It is not recorded whose cells these are; they may come from a transplant donor. The rearrangement uses TRDV2 and TRDJ1, with 11 bases aligning to TRDD3. Sample: gamma-delta T cells. The CDR3 here is CACDPVRSELGDNRDTDKLIF. Here the CDR3 DNA reads TGTGCCTGTGACCCTGTACGTTCCGAACTGGGGGATAATCGGGACACCGATAAACTCATCTTT.